The 27 T cell receptor beta chains presented below share a single source sample, sequenced in a study of blood T cell repertoires in COVID-19. Clones were read by immunoSEQ multiplex PCR, and TCRdb kept only the in-frame ones, dropping some. Of some 130,000 clones in the sample, more than 70% were seen once. The sample taken for sequencing was PBMCs or T cells enriched from blood (not recorded which). Receptors were obtained from a man aged 35-49 years with acute COVID-19.

V is TRBV11-2 and J is TRBJ1-4, with D perhaps TRBD1 (5 bases). The CDR3 has 14 residues. Trimming took off 5 bases at V and 4 bases at J, with 11 bases between the two ends. Germline V gene sequence: CDR1 SGHAT, CDR2 FQNNGV. The CDR3 nucleotides are TGTGCCAGCAGCCGCGGGACGGATAATGAAAAACTGTTTTTT. This gives the protein CASSRGTDNEKLFF.

J is TRBJ2-7 and V is TRBV28, with no clear D. Trimming pared 8 bases from V and 1 base from J, leaving 12 bases between. The CDR3 spans 13 residues. The germline gives CDR1 MDHEN, CDR2 SYDVKM. For the CDR3, the DNA is TGTGCCAGCTTAGACGACATTTCCTACGAGCAGTACTTC. Amino acids: CASLDDISYEQYF. The full variable domain, with the rest looked up from reference TRBV28 and TRBJ2-7, is DVKVTQSSRYLVKRTGEKVFLECVQDMDHENMFWYRQDPGLGLRLIYFSYDVKMKEKGDIPEGYSVSREKKERFSLILESASTNQTSMYLCASLDDISYEQYFGPGTRLTVT.

This clone was detected only once. The chain employs TRBV30 and TRBJ2-3; 12 positions match TRBD2. J lost 4 bases, V lost 2 bases, and 10 bases had no gene match. This CDR3 is 17 amino acids long. Germline CDR1 is GTSNPN and CDR2 is SVGIG (reference sequence). This CDR3 reads CAWSSPFLAGGADTQYF. The CDR3 coding sequence is TGTGCCTGGAGTTCCCCGTTCCTAGCGGGAGGGGCAGATACGCAGTATTTT.

The rearrangement joins TRBV20-1 to TRBJ1-1; D not resolved. V lost 6 bases and J lost 1, with 6 bases in between. The CDR3 runs to 11 residues. Germline CDR1 reads DFQATT; CDR2 reads SNEGSKA (reference sequence). In DNA, the CDR3 is TGCAGTGCCCCAGGGAACACTGAAGCTTTCTTT. It codes for CSAPGNTEAFF.

This rearrangement joins TRBV15 to TRBJ2-3; D is possibly TRBD2 (6 bases). The germline V gene has CDR1 LNHNV and CDR2 YYDKDF (reference sequence). Between the trimmed V and J ends, which lost 2 bases and 3 bases, there was a span of 15 bases. The CDR3 runs to 16 residues. CDR3 in DNA: TGTGCCACCAGCAGAAGGTCGGGGGTTGGGACAGATACGCAGTATTTT. Its protein product is CATSRRSGVGTDTQYF.

The V gene is TRBV19, the J gene TRBJ2-1; 8 positions match TRBD1. Trimming took 5 bases from V and 4 from J; bases not matched to a gene: 1. CDR3 size: 13 residues. The germline CDR1 and CDR2 sequences are LNHDA and SQIVND (reference sequence). CDR3 loop: CASSRTGYNEQFF. CDR3 coding DNA: TGTGCCAGTAGTCGGACAGGGTACAATGAGCAGTTCTTC. Drawing the rest from reference TRBV19 and TRBJ2-1, the complete variable domain is DGGITQSPKYLFRKEGQNVTLSCEQNLNHDAMYWYRQDPGQGLRLIYYSQIVNDFQKGDIAEGYSVSREKKESFPLTVTSAQKNPTAFYLCASSRTGYNEQFFGPGTRLTVL.

This chain joins TRBV10-2 and TRBJ1-1, with 7 nucleotides matching TRBD1. The J segment lost 4 bases and the V segment lost 6 bases, leaving 11 bases of the junction unmatched. Germline V gene lookup returns CDR1 WSHSY and CDR2 SAAADI. CDR3 length: 15 amino acids. The CDR3 region has the DNA TGCGCCAGCAGGGGGGCAGGAGGGGGCGGCACTGAAGCTTTCTTT. Translating gives CASRGAGGGGTEAFF.

This chain links TRBV18 with TRBJ1-5, with TRBD1 identical over 8 bases. In germline, CDR1 is KGHSH, CDR2 LQKENI. This CDR3 comprises 15 residues. The trim removed 2 bases at V and 4 bases at J, leaving 4 bases unmatched. CDR3 bases: TGTGCCAGCTCACCAGGGGACAGGAGTAATCAGCCCCAGCATTTT. Translation: CASSPGDRSNQPQHF.

The rearrangement uses TRBV10-3 and TRBJ2-5; 11 nucleotides match TRBD2. CDR1 is ENHRY, CDR2 SYGVKD, per germline. This CDR3 has 17 residues. The J segment lost 1 base and the V segment lost 2 bases, leaving 6 bases of the junction unmatched. CDR3 DNA: TGTGCCATCAGTGAGGGATTGGGGACTAGCGGCCAAGAGACCCAGTACTTC. Amino acid sequence: CAISEGLGTSGQETQYF.

The V and J genes are TRBV4-1 and TRBJ1-1, with a tentative D call TRBD1 (6 bases). Germline V gene data show CDR1 as MGHRA and CDR2 as YSYEKL. V was trimmed by 2 bases and J by 8 bases, leaving 15 bases between them. This CDR3 is built from 14 residues. The CDR3 nucleotides read TGCGCCAGCAGCCAACCATCCAGGGGAATCGAAGCTTTCTTT. It translates to CASSQPSRGIEAFF.

V usage is TRBV7-8 and J usage is TRBJ1-1, with D possibly TRBD1 on 5 matching bases. The CDR3 is made up of 14 amino acids. V was trimmed by 5 bases and J by 4 bases, leaving 14 bases between them. In germline, CDR1 is SGHVS, CDR2 FQNEAQ. The CDR3 protein is CASSPETVGTEAFF. The CDR3 DNA follows: TGTGCCAGCAGCCCCGAGACAGTGGGCACTGAAGCTTTCTTT.

This clone was seen a handful of times. The J gene is TRBJ1-2, the V gene TRBV7-9; D is uncertain. The CDR3 is made up of 12 amino acids. Germline CDR1 is SEHNR and CDR2 is FQNEAQ (reference sequence). Trimming removed 4 bases from V and 8 bases from J, with 11 bases in between. The CDR3 DNA sequence: TGTGCCAGCAGCTCCCGGGAGGGAGGCTACACCTTC. Translation: CASSSREGGYTF. Looking up the rest from reference TRBV7-9 and TRBJ1-2 gives the full variable domain: DTGVSQNPRHKITKRGQNVTFRCDPISEHNRLYWYRQTLGQGPEFLTYFQNEAQLEKSRLLSDRFSAERPKGSFSTLEIQRTEQGDSAMYLCASSSREGGYTFGSGTRLTVV.

The V call is TRBV6-5, the J call TRBJ2-3; TRBD2 matches at 7 bases. CDR3 length equals 14 residues. Germline assignment: CDR1 MNHEY and CDR2 SVGAGI. Trimming took 7 bases from V and 2 from J; bases not matched to a gene: 6. CDR3: CASNRDYNTDTQYF. The DNA of the CDR3 is TGTGCCAGCAACCGGGACTACAACACAGATACGCAGTATTTT.

This chain connects TRBV13 to TRBJ2-1; 14 bases map to TRBD2. This CDR3 is built from 16 residues. CDR1 is PRHDT and CDR2 is FYEKMQ in the germline V gene (reference sequence). V lost 0 bases, J lost 7 bases, and 2 bases stayed unmatched. The CDR3 sequence is CASSLGTSGGANEQFF. CDR3 nucleotides: TGTGCCAGCAGCTTAGGGACTAGCGGGGGGGCAAATGAGCAGTTCTTC.

The rearrangement joins TRBV5-1 to TRBJ1-2; tentatively, D is TRBD1 (5 bases). The CDR3 is made up of 16 amino acids. Deletions cut 4 bases from V and 5 bases from J, with 21 bases between. Germline values: CDR1 SGHRS, CDR2 YFSETQ. The CDR3 reads CASSPEQAADRYGYTF. The CDR3 DNA is TGCGCCAGCAGCCCAGAACAGGCCGCGGATCGTTATGGCTACACCTTC.

The chain employs TRBV6-5 and TRBJ1-1; 9 bases agree with TRBD1. This CDR3 spans 15 amino acids. CDR1 is MNHEY, CDR2 SVGAGI, per germline. V trimming: 0 bases; J trimming: 4 bases; junction bases outside the gene matches: 3. CDR3 sequence reads: CASSYSMGQGTEAFF. The CDR3 nucleotides read TGTGCCAGCAGTTACTCGATGGGACAGGGCACTGAAGCTTTCTTT.

CDR3 protein: CASSLSRSSGNTIYF. The CDR3 region has the DNA TGTGCCAGCAGTCTTTCGAGAAGCTCTGGAAACACCATATATTTT. The chain has TRBV7-2 and TRBJ1-3; D not certain. This CDR3 is 15 amino acids long. V lost 6 bases and J lost 0, with 12 bases in between. Germline V gene lookup returns CDR1 SGHTA and CDR2 FQGNSA.

Regarding this clone: Other nucleotide sequences in the sample specify the same CDR3. The V gene is TRBV19, the J gene TRBJ1-1; D gene unclear. CDR1 and CDR2 (germline): LNHDA, SQIVND (reference sequence). Trimming took off 1 base at V and 3 bases at J, with 6 bases between the two ends. This CDR3 is built from 13 residues. The CDR3 loop reads CASSIAGYTEAFF. The CDR3 DNA reads as TGTGCCAGTAGTATAGCGGGGTACACTGAAGCTTTCTTT.

The chain combines TRBV7-8 with TRBJ1-6; the D gene is possibly TRBD1 (6 bases). The germline CDR1 and CDR2 sequences are SGHVS and FQNEAQ. This CDR3 spans 14 amino acids. Trimming cost V 6 bases and J 10 bases, with 16 bases left between them. The CDR3 DNA sequence: TGTGCCAGCAGGGGCGAGGGGGGGAAATCACCCCTCCACTTT. It codes for CASRGEGGKSPLHF.

This chain joins TRBV19 and TRBJ2-1; maybe TRBD1 (7 bases). Between the trimmed V and J ends, which lost 10 bases and 6 bases, there was a span of 19 bases. Germline-derived CDR1 and CDR2 are LNHDA and SQIVND (reference sequence). This CDR3 is 14 amino acids long. The CDR3 region has the DNA TGTGCCACCAAAGGGTTTCAGGGGGGCAATGAGCAGTTCTTC. This sequence encodes CATKGFQGGNEQFF.

CDR3 DNA sequence: TGTGCCAGCAGTTTCTCCGTAGGGGGCTATGGCTACACCTTC. As protein: CASSFSVGGYGYTF. The chain has TRBV6-5 and TRBJ1-2, with D possibly being TRBD1 (6 bases). The V end lost 4 bases, the J end lost 4 bases, and 13 bases lay between the germline ends. Looked up from germline, CDR1 is MNHEY and CDR2 is SVGAGI. CDR3 length equals 14 residues.

CDR3 amino acids: CASSLGTSGYEQYF. CDR3 DNA: TGTGCCAGCAGCTTAGGAACTAGCGGTTATGAGCAGTACTTC. This rearrangement joins TRBV11-2 to TRBJ2-7; TRBD2 aligns across 8 bases. The J segment lost 7 bases and the V segment lost 1 base, leaving 6 bases of the junction unmatched. The CDR3 is 14 amino acids. CDR1 is SGHAT, CDR2 FQNNGV, per germline.

This clone was detected many times. The CDR3: CASSLGQVTYEQYF. In DNA form, the CDR3 reads TGTGCCAGCAGCTTAGGACAGGTGACCTACGAGCAGTACTTC. V usage is TRBV7-9 and J usage is TRBJ2-7, with TRBD1 as a possible D gene (6 bases). Trimming took off 1 base at V and 2 bases at J, with 9 bases between the two ends. The CDR3 is 14 residues long. Germline loops: CDR1 SEHNR, CDR2 FQNEAQ (reference sequence).

The chain recombines TRBV11-2 with TRBJ1-6; no firm D call. The CDR3 length is 14 residues. CDR1 and CDR2 (germline): SGHAT, FQNNGV. V was shortened by 0 bases and J by 6 bases, with 6 bases between the two germline ends. The CDR3 sequence is CASSLEGLNSPLHF. DNA for the CDR3: TGTGCCAGCAGCTTAGAAGGACTTAATTCACCCCTCCACTTT.

The V call is TRBV7-2, the J call TRBJ2-1, with TRBD1 identical over 9 bases. V was pared by 5 bases and J by 4 bases, with 6 bases of the junction left unmatched. Per the germline V gene, CDR1 is SGHTA and CDR2 is FQGNSA. This CDR3 comprises 15 residues. The CDR3 protein is CASSATGGTYNEQFF. CDR3 DNA sequence: TGTGCCAGCAGCGCCACAGGGGGCACGTACAATGAGCAGTTCTTC.

This sequence joins TRBV7-9 and TRBJ2-1; the match to TRBD1 covers 10 bases. The V and J ends lost 5 bases and 7 bases, in that order; junction bases with no gene match: 5. This CDR3 comprises 14 residues. Per the germline V gene, CDR1 is SEHNR and CDR2 is FQNEAQ (reference sequence). The CDR3 coding sequence is TGTGCCAGCAGCCCCCGGGACAGGGGTAATGAGCAGTTCTTC. Protein: CASSPRDRGNEQFF.

The chain uses TRBV29-1 and TRBJ2-3; 11 bases are a match to TRBD2. The CDR3 runs 15 residues. Looked up from germline, CDR1 is SQVTM and CDR2 is ANQGSEA. The trim removed 4 bases at V and 2 bases at J, leaving 5 bases unmatched. The CDR3 region has the DNA TGCAGCGTTGGCGGGACTAGCGGAGACACAGATACGCAGTATTTT. Protein: CSVGGTSGDTDTQYF.